This is a list of T cell receptor beta chains from one sample in a study of early T cells in non-severe SARS-CoV-2 infection. TCRdb ran MiXCR on the 5' RACE reads and lists one entry per CDR3 protein. The data show 63,000 or so distinct CDR3 sequences, with approximately 12% seen just once and around 5.8% held by the top ten. The sample comprised whole blood. The receptors here all came from an adult who was a healthcare worker with PCR-confirmed SARS-CoV-2 infection or an uninfected control (not recorded which). The CDR3 runs from the conserved cysteine through the conserved F or W. A D gene is named only where the DNA matches it firmly. Clone size is given for some rows only: seen once, a few or many times, or a class if the clone is expanded.

clone size: .; J gene: TRBJ2-5; V gene: TRBV29-1; D gene: .; CDR3 protein: CSVAQRLGTQYF; CDR3 DNA: TGCAGCGTTGCCCAACGCCTGGGGACCCAGTACTTC
clone size: many; J gene: TRBJ1-4; V gene: TRBV20-1; D gene: .; CDR3 protein: CSARDPGVYEKLFF; CDR3 DNA: TGCAGTGCTAGAGATCCTGGCGTGTATGAAAAACTGTTTTTT
clone size: many; J gene: TRBJ2-1; V gene: TRBV10-3; D gene: TRBD1; CDR3 protein: CAIRQGSYNEQFF; CDR3 DNA: TGTGCCATAAGACAGGGCTCCTACAATGAGCAGTTCTTC
clone size: many; J gene: TRBJ2-3; V gene: TRBV20-1; D gene: TRBD2; CDR3 protein: CSARFGSETSGGDTDTQYF; CDR3 DNA: TGCAGTGCTAGATTCGGTTCGGAGACTAGCGGGGGGGACACAGATACGCAGTATTTT
clone size: many; J gene: TRBJ1-1; V gene: TRBV27; D gene: .; CDR3 protein: CASRPPRTGRAFF; CDR3 DNA: TGTGCCAGCAGACCCCCCCGAACGGGCCGGGCTTTCTTT
clone size: many; J gene: TRBJ2-7; V gene: TRBV20-1; D gene: .; CDR3 protein: CSATGQIYSYEQYF; CDR3 DNA: TGCAGCGCTACAGGACAGATTTACTCCTACGAGCAGTACTTC
clone size: .; J gene: TRBJ2-5; V gene: TRBV9; D gene: .; CDR3 protein: CASSVGSYQETQYF; CDR3 DNA: TGTGCCAGCAGCGTAGGGTCATACCAAGAGACCCAGTACTTC
clone size: many; J gene: TRBJ2-3; V gene: TRBV11-2; D gene: .; CDR3 protein: CASSSGLVKADTQYF; CDR3 DNA: TGTGCCAGCAGCTCGGGACTGGTAAAGGCAGATACGCAGTATTTT
clone size: few; J gene: TRBJ1-5; V gene: TRBV23-1; D gene: TRBD1; CDR3 protein: CASSQKSDRASNQPQHF; CDR3 DNA: TGCGCCAGCAGTCAAAAGTCGGACAGGGCAAGCAATCAGCCCCAGCATTTT
clone size: few; J gene: TRBJ2-3; V gene: TRBV4-3; D gene: TRBD2; CDR3 protein: CASSQDIAGYTDTQYF; CDR3 DNA: TGCGCCAGCAGCCAAGATATAGCGGGATACACAGATACGCAGTATTTT
clone size: few; J gene: TRBJ2-7; V gene: TRBV7-9; D gene: .; CDR3 protein: CASSLGGNNEQYF; CDR3 DNA: TGTGCCAGCAGCTTAGGAGGGAACAACGAGCAGTACTTC
clone size: many; J gene: TRBJ2-7; V gene: TRBV9; D gene: .; CDR3 protein: CASSIDQGRGEQYF; CDR3 DNA: TGTGCCAGCAGCATAGACCAGGGGAGGGGCGAGCAGTACTTC
clone size: few; J gene: TRBJ1-5; V gene: TRBV6-2/TRBV6-3; D gene: TRBD1; CDR3 protein: CASSYGTGFQPQHF; CDR3 DNA: TGTGCCAGCAGTTACGGGACAGGGTTCCAGCCCCAGCATTTT
clone size: .; J gene: TRBJ1-5; V gene: TRBV7-7; D gene: .; CDR3 protein: CASSLTPNQPQHF; CDR3 DNA: TGTGCCAGCAGCTTAACCCCTAATCAGCCCCAGCATTTT
clone size: few; J gene: TRBJ2-5; V gene: TRBV29-1; D gene: .; CDR3 protein: CSVRDGQFQETQYF; CDR3 DNA: TGCAGCGTGAGAGACGGACAGTTCCAAGAGACCCAGTACTTC
clone size: few; J gene: TRBJ1-5; V gene: TRBV6-6; D gene: .; CDR3 protein: CAAAADSSNQPQHF; CDR3 DNA: TGTGCAGCCGCCGCGGACAGCAGCAATCAGCCCCAGCATTTT
clone size: medium-sized; J gene: TRBJ2-4; V gene: TRBV11-2; D gene: TRBD1; CDR3 protein: CASSRDRGLAKNIQYF; CDR3 DNA: TGTGCCAGCAGTAGGGACAGGGGTCTAGCCAAAAACATTCAGTACTTC
clone size: .; J gene: TRBJ2-3; V gene: TRBV9; D gene: .; CDR3 protein: CASSRSTDTQYF; CDR3 DNA: TGTGCCAGCAGCCGTAGCACAGATACGCAGTATTTT
clone size: .; J gene: TRBJ2-7; V gene: TRBV3-1; D gene: TRBD1; CDR3 protein: CASSPTGVSYEQYF; CDR3 DNA: TGTGCCAGCAGCCCTACAGGGGTCTCCTACGAGCAGTACTTC
clone size: many; J gene: TRBJ1-5; V gene: TRBV3-1; D gene: .; CDR3 protein: CASSPQGLGYGNQPQHF; CDR3 DNA: TGTGCCAGCAGCCCCCAGGGGTTGGGATATGGCAATCAGCCCCAGCATTTT
clone size: many; J gene: TRBJ1-5; V gene: TRBV29-1; D gene: .; CDR3 protein: CSVGYGTNNQPQHF; CDR3 DNA: TGCAGCGTTGGTTACGGGACAAACAATCAGCCCCAGCATTTT
clone size: few; J gene: TRBJ2-3; V gene: TRBV5-5; D gene: TRBD2; CDR3 protein: CASSRGGASTDTQYF; CDR3 DNA: TGTGCCAGCAGCCGGGGGGGAGCCTCCACAGATACGCAGTATTTT
clone size: few; J gene: TRBJ1-2; V gene: TRBV29-1; D gene: .; CDR3 protein: CSAESQGGVYGYTF; CDR3 DNA: TGCAGCGCTGAGAGCCAAGGTGGGGTCTATGGCTACACCTTC
clone size: many; J gene: TRBJ2-1; V gene: TRBV3-1; D gene: TRBD2; CDR3 protein: CASSPRTSGNIRNEQFF; CDR3 DNA: TGTGCCAGCAGCCCCCGGACTAGCGGGAATATCCGCAATGAGCAGTTCTTC
clone size: .; J gene: TRBJ1-1; V gene: TRBV12-3/TRBV12-4; D gene: .; CDR3 protein: CASSLGGRTEAFF; CDR3 DNA: TGTGCCAGCAGTTTGGGGGGGCGAACTGAAGCTTTCTTT
clone size: many; J gene: TRBJ2-6; V gene: TRBV9; D gene: .; CDR3 protein: CASSESGANVLTF; CDR3 DNA: TGTGCCAGCAGCGAGTCCGGGGCCAACGTCCTGACTTTC
clone size: few; J gene: TRBJ2-2; V gene: TRBV7-6; D gene: TRBD2; CDR3 protein: CASSFRLAGGSNTGELFF; CDR3 DNA: TGTGCCAGCAGCTTTCGCCTAGCGGGAGGATCGAACACCGGGGAGCTGTTTTTT
clone size: .; J gene: TRBJ2-3; V gene: TRBV20-1; D gene: .; CDR3 protein: CSASRVLADTQYF; CDR3 DNA: TGCAGTGCTAGCAGGGTTCTGGCAGATACGCAGTATTTT
clone size: .; J gene: TRBJ2-2; V gene: TRBV30; D gene: .; CDR3 protein: CACEKPGHINTGELFF; CDR3 DNA: TGTGCCTGTGAAAAACCGGGACATATTAACACCGGGGAGCTGTTTTTT
clone size: few; J gene: TRBJ2-2; V gene: TRBV10-3; D gene: .; CDR3 protein: CAISESLGSTGELFF; CDR3 DNA: TGTGCCATCAGTGAGTCGCTCGGGTCCACCGGGGAGCTGTTTTTT
clone size: few; J gene: TRBJ1-3; V gene: TRBV12-3/TRBV12-4; D gene: .; CDR3 protein: CASKFGTAGNTIYF; CDR3 DNA: TGTGCCAGCAAATTTGGGACGGCTGGAAACACCATATATTTT
clone size: .; J gene: TRBJ2-7; V gene: TRBV29-1; D gene: TRBD1; CDR3 protein: CSVRTGGSYEQYF; CDR3 DNA: TGCAGCGTTCGGACAGGGGGCTCCTACGAGCAGTACTTC
clone size: many; J gene: TRBJ2-5; V gene: TRBV3-1; D gene: .; CDR3 protein: CASSPAMRERTQYF; CDR3 DNA: TGTGCCAGCAGCCCCGCCATGAGGGAGCGGACCCAGTACTTC
clone size: many; J gene: TRBJ2-5; V gene: TRBV7-2; D gene: .; CDR3 protein: CASSSGPQETQYF; CDR3 DNA: TGTGCCAGCAGCTCCGGGCCACAAGAGACCCAGTACTTC
clone size: many; J gene: TRBJ1-2; V gene: TRBV12-3/TRBV12-4; D gene: .; CDR3 protein: CASSLGQRDGYTF; CDR3 DNA: TGTGCCAGCAGTTTAGGGCAACGGGATGGCTACACCTTC
clone size: many; J gene: TRBJ2-7; V gene: TRBV11-2; D gene: .; CDR3 protein: CASSLVTPYEQYF; CDR3 DNA: TGTGCCAGCAGCTTAGTAACACCCTACGAGCAGTACTTC
clone size: .; J gene: TRBJ2-1; V gene: TRBV7-2; D gene: TRBD1; CDR3 protein: CASSPGTGLWSEQFF; CDR3 DNA: TGTGCCAGCAGCCCAGGGACAGGGCTATGGAGTGAGCAGTTCTTC
clone size: many; J gene: TRBJ2-2; V gene: TRBV5-1; D gene: TRBD2; CDR3 protein: CASSFGLAGATGELFF; CDR3 DNA: TGCGCCAGCAGCTTTGGCCTAGCGGGGGCCACCGGGGAGCTGTTTTTT